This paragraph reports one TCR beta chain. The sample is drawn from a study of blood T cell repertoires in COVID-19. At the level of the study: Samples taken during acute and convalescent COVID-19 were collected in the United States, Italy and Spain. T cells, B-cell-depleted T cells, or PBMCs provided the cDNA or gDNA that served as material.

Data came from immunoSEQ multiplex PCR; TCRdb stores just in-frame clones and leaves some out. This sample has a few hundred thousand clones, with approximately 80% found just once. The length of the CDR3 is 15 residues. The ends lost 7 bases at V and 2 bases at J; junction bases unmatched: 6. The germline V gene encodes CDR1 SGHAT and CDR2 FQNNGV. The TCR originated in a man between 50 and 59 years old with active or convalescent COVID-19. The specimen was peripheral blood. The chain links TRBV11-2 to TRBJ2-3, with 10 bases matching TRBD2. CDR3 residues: CASTSLAGVTDTQYF. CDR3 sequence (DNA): TGTGCCAGCACCTCCCTAGCGGGAGTCACAGATACGCAGTATTTT.